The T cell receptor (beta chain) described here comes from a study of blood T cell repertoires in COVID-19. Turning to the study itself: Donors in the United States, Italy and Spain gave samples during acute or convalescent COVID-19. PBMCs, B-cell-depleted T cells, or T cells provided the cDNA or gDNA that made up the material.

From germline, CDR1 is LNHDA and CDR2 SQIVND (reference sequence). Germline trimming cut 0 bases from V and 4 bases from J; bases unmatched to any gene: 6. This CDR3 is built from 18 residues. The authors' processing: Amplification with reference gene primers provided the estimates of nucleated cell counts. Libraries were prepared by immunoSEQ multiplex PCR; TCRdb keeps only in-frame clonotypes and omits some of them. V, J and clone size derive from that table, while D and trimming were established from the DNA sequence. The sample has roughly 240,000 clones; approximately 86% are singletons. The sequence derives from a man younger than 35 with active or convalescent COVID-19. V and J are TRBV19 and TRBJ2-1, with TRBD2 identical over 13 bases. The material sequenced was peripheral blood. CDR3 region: CASSIDTSGRAKYNEQFF. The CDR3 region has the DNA TGTGCCAGTAGTATAGATACTAGCGGGAGGGCCAAGTACAATGAGCAGTTCTTC.